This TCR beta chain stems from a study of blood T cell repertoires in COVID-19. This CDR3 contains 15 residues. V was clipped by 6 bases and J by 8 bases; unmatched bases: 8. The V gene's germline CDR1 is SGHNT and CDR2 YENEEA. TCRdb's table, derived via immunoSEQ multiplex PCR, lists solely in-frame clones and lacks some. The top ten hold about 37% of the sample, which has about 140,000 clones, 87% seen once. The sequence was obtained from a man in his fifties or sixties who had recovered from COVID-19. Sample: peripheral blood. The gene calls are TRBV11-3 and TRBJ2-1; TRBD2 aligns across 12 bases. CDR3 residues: CASSLAGGHGYEQFF. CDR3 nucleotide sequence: TGTGCCAGCAGTCTAGCGGGGGGGCACGGCTATGAGCAGTTCTTC.